Listed below are T cell receptor beta chains from one sample, sequenced in a study of cytomegalovirus exposure and HLA in healthy donors. Data came from immunoSEQ multiplex PCR; TCRdb stores just in-frame clones and leaves some out. Seen here are 100,000 or so clones, roughly 76% observed once, and the top ten hold less than 15%. The sample consisted of PBMCs. The receptors were sampled from a middle-aged woman in good health and CMV-seropositive. CDR3s include the opening cysteine and the closing phenylalanine or tryptophan. The D gene is left open where the match is weak. Not every row has a clone size; where given, it reads once, few, many or a size class.

cdr3_aa	cdr3_nt	d_call	clone_size	v_call	j_call
CASSAHRGGNTIYF	TGTGCCAGCAGCGCCCACAGGGGGGGAAACACCATATATTTT	TRBD1	NA	TRBV11-2	TRBJ1-3
CASSERGLRIDSPLHF	TGTGCCAGCAGTGAGAGGGGGTTGCGTATAGATTCACCCCTCCACTTT	NA	once	TRBV6-1	TRBJ1-6
CARQSRGQGETEAFF	TGTGCCCGCCAGAGTAGGGGACAGGGGGAGACTGAAGCTTTCTTT	TRBD1	NA	TRBV2	TRBJ1-1
CASSLGGTPTDTQYF	TGTGCCAGCAGCTTAGGCGGGACCCCCACAGATACGCAGTATTTT	NA	NA	TRBV7-9	TRBJ2-3
CASSPGVSEAFF	TGCGCCAGCAGCCCCGGGGTTTCTGAAGCTTTCTTT	NA	NA	TRBV4-1	TRBJ1-1
CASSLRFESGAQHF	TGTGCCAGCAGCTTACGGTTCGAATCTGGAGCCCAGCATTTT	NA	NA	TRBV7-8	TRBJ1-5
CASSQVDRAATEAFF	TGTGCCAGCAGCCAGGTGGACAGGGCGGCCACTGAAGCTTTCTTT	TRBD1	NA	TRBV14	TRBJ1-1
CATSRAQGDGYTF	TGTGCCACCAGCAGAGCACAGGGGGATGGCTACACCTTC	TRBD1	NA	TRBV15	TRBJ1-2
CAWAGGPGQPQHF	TGTGCCTGGGCCGGGGGGCCAGGGCAGCCCCAGCATTTT	NA	NA	TRBV30	TRBJ1-5
CASTREVKGYTF	TGTGCCAGCACTAGGGAGGTAAAAGGCTACACCTTC	NA	NA	TRBV6-4	TRBJ1-2
CASSPPQGIPYGYTF	TGTGCCAGCAGCCCCCCGCAGGGGATCCCCTATGGCTACACCTTC	NA	NA	TRBV5-4	TRBJ1-2
CSASPGYEQYF	TGCAGTGCTAGTCCCGGGTACGAGCAGTACTTC	NA	few	TRBV20-1	TRBJ2-7
CASTPDRGNTGELFF	TGTGCCAGCACTCCAGACAGGGGGAACACCGGGGAGCTGTTTTTT	TRBD1	few	TRBV6-1	TRBJ2-2
CASNGQGTPDTQYF	TGTGCCAGCAACGGGCAGGGAACGCCAGATACGCAGTATTTT	NA	NA	TRBV2	TRBJ2-3
CASSLLQADLETQYF	TGTGCCAGCAGCTTACTACAGGCAGACCTAGAGACCCAGTACTTC	NA	NA	TRBV5-5	TRBJ2-5
CAWSTANTEAFF	TGTGCCTGGAGTACTGCGAACACTGAAGCTTTCTTT	NA	NA	TRBV30	TRBJ1-1
CASSLSGANYGYTF	TGTGCCAGCAGTTTATCGGGAGCTAACTATGGCTACACCTTC	NA	once	TRBV28	TRBJ1-2
CASSSVGGELFF	TGTGCCAGCAGCTCGGTTGGCGGGGAGCTGTTTTTT	NA	once	TRBV7-9	TRBJ2-2
CAWESGGAYNEQFF	TGTGCCTGGGAAAGCGGGGGGGCCTACAATGAGCAGTTCTTC	TRBD2	NA	TRBV30	TRBJ2-1
CASSSPGDTEAFF	TGTGCCAGCAGCTCCCCAGGTGACACTGAAGCTTTCTTT	NA	NA	TRBV6-5	TRBJ1-1
CASSQQAALAGGNEQFF	TGCGCCAGCAGCCAACAAGCGGCGTTAGCGGGGGGCAATGAGCAGTTCTTC	TRBD2	NA	TRBV4-1	TRBJ2-1
CASSIRGEQYF	TGTGCCAGCAGCATTCGGGGGGAGCAGTACTTC	NA	few	TRBV7-2	TRBJ2-7
CASSILAGGNEQYF	TGTGCCAGTAGTATTCTAGCGGGGGGAAACGAGCAGTACTTC	TRBD2	NA	TRBV19	TRBJ2-7
CSVDMDRGNQPQHF	TGCAGCGTTGATATGGACAGGGGCAATCAGCCCCAGCATTTT	TRBD1	few	TRBV29-1	TRBJ1-5
CASSQDRGTASNQPQHF	TGTGCCAGCAGCCAAGATCGGGGGACAGCTAGCAATCAGCCCCAGCATTTT	TRBD1	NA	TRBV4-2	TRBJ1-5
CSERDQETQYF	TGCAGCGAGCGGGACCAAGAGACCCAGTACTTC	NA	NA	TRBV20-1	TRBJ2-5
CASRRQGGREGLFF	TGTGCCAGCAGGCGGCAGGGGGGCAGAGAAGGGCTGTTTTTT	TRBD1	NA	TRBV6-5	TRBJ1-4
CASSGRTGSSSYEQYF	TGCGCCAGCAGCGGTAGGACAGGGTCGAGCTCCTACGAGCAGTACTTC	TRBD1	once	TRBV5-1	TRBJ2-7
CASSFITGQGSNNEQFF	TGCGCCAGCAGCTTCATTACTGGACAGGGAAGCAACAATGAGCAGTTCTTC	TRBD1	NA	TRBV5-1	TRBJ2-1
CASSLGTSGVTDTQYF	TGTGCCAGCAGTTTAGGGACTAGTGGAGTCACAGATACGCAGTATTTT	TRBD2	NA	TRBV27	TRBJ2-3
CASSLVLAGENEQFF	TGCGCCAGCAGCTTGGTATTAGCGGGTGAGAATGAGCAGTTCTTC	TRBD2	once	TRBV5-1	TRBJ2-1
CSVEGDRGLTNYGYTF	TGCAGCGTTGAAGGGGACAGGGGACTCACTAACTATGGCTACACCTTC	TRBD1	NA	TRBV29-1	TRBJ1-2
CASSPGWDTEAFF	TGTGCCAGCAGCCCAGGGTGGGACACTGAAGCTTTCTTT	NA	NA	TRBV7-3	TRBJ1-1
CAWSVKRGRLGTEAFF	TGTGCCTGGAGTGTAAAAAGGGGCAGGTTGGGGACTGAAGCTTTCTTT	NA	NA	TRBV30	TRBJ1-1
CASKGGKLSGANVLTF	TGTGCCAGCAAGGGGGGGAAACTAAGCGGGGCCAACGTCCTGACTTTC	NA	once	TRBV5-6	TRBJ2-6
CASLLDSPLHF	TGTGCCAGCCTTCTCGATTCACCCCTCCACTTT	NA	NA	TRBV2	TRBJ1-6
CAISEGHHSGNTIYF	TGTGCCATCAGTGAGGGACACCACTCTGGAAACACCATATATTTT	NA	NA	TRBV10-3	TRBJ1-3
CASSPLGEVGQPQHF	TGTGCCAGCTCACCACTAGGGGAAGTCGGTCAGCCCCAGCATTTT	NA	NA	TRBV18	TRBJ1-5
CASSLDRDRGLSNTGELFF	TGTGCCAGCAGCTTAGACCGGGACAGGGGATTATCGAACACCGGGGAGCTGTTTTTT	TRBD1	few	TRBV7-8	TRBJ2-2
CASSLGGGSRVNTEAFF	TGTGCCAGCAGCTTAGGGGGGGGTTCAAGGGTGAACACTGAAGCTTTCTTT	NA	NA	TRBV7-8	TRBJ1-1
CASSEQGTPPYNEQFF	TGTGCCAGCAGCGAACAGGGGACTCCGCCGTACAATGAGCAGTTCTTC	NA	NA	TRBV9	TRBJ2-1
CASSLRQGYEQYF	TGTGCCAGCAGCTTACGACAGGGCTACGAGCAGTACTTC	TRBD1	NA	TRBV5-4	TRBJ2-7
CASSPAYEQYF	TGTGCCAGCAGTCCAGCCTACGAGCAGTACTTC	NA	NA	TRBV2	TRBJ2-7
CASSIGGQRSEKLFF	TGTGCCAGTAGTATTGGGGGACAAAGGAGTGAAAAACTGTTTTTT	NA	NA	TRBV19	TRBJ1-4
CASSLVASNEQFF	TGCGCCAGCAGCTTGGTCGCCAGCAATGAGCAGTTCTTC	NA	NA	TRBV5-1	TRBJ2-1
CASSYGGSYNSPLHF	TGTGCCAGCAGTTACGGGGGGAGCTATAATTCACCCCTCCACTTT	NA	NA	TRBV6-5	TRBJ1-6
CAIGAGGNTGELFF	TGTGCCATCGGGGCGGGGGGGAACACCGGGGAGCTGTTTTTT	TRBD2	few	TRBV10-3	TRBJ2-2
CASSRGIGSPLHF	TGTGCCAGCAGTCGGGGAATAGGTTCACCCCTCCACTTT	NA	few	TRBV2	TRBJ1-6
CSAKGNNEQFF	TGCAGTGCTAAGGGGAACAATGAGCAGTTCTTC	NA	few	TRBV20-1	TRBJ2-1
CAWRGGAGGTQYF	TGTGCCTGGAGAGGGGGGGCGGGTGGTACGCAGTATTTT	NA	NA	TRBV30	TRBJ2-3
CASSHETGSTDTQYF	TGTGCCAGCTCACACGAGACAGGGAGCACAGATACGCAGTATTTT	TRBD1	NA	TRBV18	TRBJ2-3
CASSYGTVNTEAFF	TGTGCCAGCAGTTACGGGACAGTCAACACTGAAGCTTTCTTT	TRBD1	once	TRBV6-5	TRBJ1-1
CASRGLAVSYEQYF	TGTGCCAGCAGGGGACTAGCGGTCTCCTACGAGCAGTACTTC	TRBD2	NA	TRBV2	TRBJ2-7
CASSLTSGAYNEQFF	TGTGCCAGCAGCTTAACTAGCGGGGCCTACAATGAGCAGTTCTTC	TRBD2	NA	TRBV7-2	TRBJ2-1
CASSYPGRGPNYGYTF	TGTGCCAGCAGTTACCCGGGCAGGGGCCCTAACTATGGCTACACCTTC	NA	NA	TRBV6-6	TRBJ1-2
CASRNVPSGEQYF	TGTGCCAGCAGGAATGTCCCTAGTGGCGAGCAGTACTTC	NA	NA	TRBV13	TRBJ2-7
CASSVRELNTEAFF	TGTGCCAGCAGTGTCAGGGAACTGAACACTGAAGCTTTCTTT	NA	NA	TRBV6-1	TRBJ1-1
CASSQDSVPGNTIYF	TGTGCCAGCAGCCAAGACTCGGTCCCTGGAAACACCATATATTTT	NA	once	TRBV4-2	TRBJ1-3